Following are 18 T cell receptor beta chains from one sample sequenced in a study of blood T cell repertoires in COVID-19. The protocol was immunoSEQ multiplex PCR, while the TCRdb copy is restricted to in-frame clones and leaves out a portion. The sample records about 44,000 clones, about 88% being singletons. Material for sequencing was peripheral blood. These receptors all come from a human donor in a cohort sampled during active COVID-19.

Of note for this clone: A junction end diverges from the germline sequence, so it may reflect a read error. CDR3 sequence reads: CASSPGQGAVDEQFF. The CDR3 DNA reads TGTGCTAGCAGCCCGGGACAGGGGGCGGTAGATGAGCAGTTCTTC. The V gene is TRBV7-7, the J gene TRBJ2-1; TRBD1 aligns across 12 bases. This CDR3 spans 15 amino acids. The germline gives CDR1 SSHAT, CDR2 FNYEAQ (reference sequence).

The rearrangement uses TRBV6-5 and TRBJ1-1, with TRBD1 as a possible D gene (5 bases). The CDR3 length is 15 residues. The V end lost 2 bases, the J end lost 8 bases, and 18 bases lay between the germline ends. Germline V gene data show CDR1 as MNHEY and CDR2 as SVGAGI. The CDR3 protein is CASSYGDRRAREAFF. The CDR3 nucleotides are TGTGCCAGCAGTTACGGAGACAGACGCGCCAGGGAAGCTTTCTTT.

This clone has a handful of counts. The chain couples TRBV7-3 to TRBJ2-7; 10 nucleotides agree with TRBD2. Germline CDR1 reads SGHTA; CDR2 reads FQGTGA. The CDR3 totals 15 residues. J gave up 1 base and V 5 bases, and 5 bases lay outside the gene matches. CDR3 region: CASSPGTSASYEQYF. The CDR3 DNA reads as TGTGCCAGCAGCCCCGGGACTAGCGCTTCCTACGAGCAGTACTTC.

The CDR3 sequence: CASRRQERWDGYTF. In DNA, the CDR3 is TGTGCCAGCAGGAGACAGGAAAGGTGGGATGGCTACACCTTC. V gene TRBV6-5 combines with J gene TRBJ1-2, with D maybe TRBD1 (6 bases). V was trimmed by 6 bases and J by 6 bases, leaving 17 bases between them. Germline V gene sequence: CDR1 MNHEY, CDR2 SVGAGI. The CDR3 covers 14 residues.

The chain uses TRBV7-8 and TRBJ1-2; a possible D gene is TRBD1 (6 bases). Germline V gene lookup returns CDR1 SGHVS and CDR2 FQNEAQ. CDR3 length: 14 amino acids. The V gene lost 1 base and the J gene lost 5 bases, with 11 bases spanning the gap. The CDR3 is CASSLERTAYGYTF. As DNA, the CDR3 is TGTGCCAGCAGCTTAGAAAGGACAGCTTATGGCTACACCTTC.

This rearrangement joins TRBV5-1 to TRBJ1-2, with D possibly TRBD1 on 6 matching bases. This CDR3 has 13 amino acids. Germline assignment: CDR1 SGHRS and CDR2 YFSETQ. V gave up 4 bases and J gave up 6 bases, with 13 bases separating them. For the CDR3, the DNA is TGCGCCAGCAGCACCAACAGGGTTCATGGCTACACCTTC. It translates to CASSTNRVHGYTF.

V gene TRBV5-6 combines with J gene TRBJ1-1; 7 bases line up with TRBD1. The germline V gene has CDR1 SGHDT and CDR2 YYEEEE. The CDR3 spans 16 residues. V lost 0 bases and J lost 3; bases outside the gene matches: 8. The CDR3 region has the DNA TGTGCCAGCAGCTTGGCCCGGGACAGTGGGTACACTGAAGCTTTCTTT. Residues: CASSLARDSGYTEAFF.

The chain joins TRBV5-1 to TRBJ1-4; D is uncertain. CDR1 is SGHRS, CDR2 YFSETQ, per germline. The CDR3 has 15 residues. Trimming left V 2 bases short and J 0 bases short, with 8 bases between. The CDR3 nucleotides read TGCGCCAGCAGCTTCGAGAGTGCAACTAATGAAAAACTGTTTTTT. This sequence encodes CASSFESATNEKLFF.

J is TRBJ1-5 and V is TRBV6-1; tentatively, D is TRBD1 (6 bases). V was clipped by 3 bases and J by 7 bases, with 19 bases between them. The CDR3 runs 16 residues. The germline CDR1 and CDR2 sequences are MNHNS and SASEGT. The CDR3 loop reads CASSEGEGSGGQPQHF. CDR3 sequence (DNA): TGTGCCAGCAGTGAGGGTGAGGGCTCGGGGGGCCAGCCCCAGCATTTT.

This sequence joins TRBV12-3 or TRBV12-4 and TRBJ2-3, with a weak D call TRBD2 (6 bases). The CDR3 consists of 13 residues. Trimming took 3 bases from V and 5 from J, leaving 9 bases between them. In nucleotides, the CDR3 is TGTGCCAGCAGTTTCGGGGGTGAAGATACGCAGTATTTT. This encodes CASSFGGEDTQYF.

The chain is built from TRBV5-1 and TRBJ2-3; 9 bases line up with TRBD1. Trimming removed 6 bases from V and 3 bases from J; junction bases left unmatched: 11. This CDR3 spans 16 amino acids. From germline, CDR1 is SGHRS and CDR2 YFSETQ. For the CDR3, the DNA is TGCGCCAGCAACCAACAGGGGGCCGAGAGAACAGATACGCAGTATTTT. Residues: CASNQQGAERTDTQYF.

V usage is TRBV2 and J usage is TRBJ1-6; D not certain. From germline, CDR1 is SNHLY and CDR2 FYNNEI. Trimming took off 4 bases at V and 0 bases at J, with 7 bases between the two ends. The length of the CDR3 is 15 residues. CDR3: CASSGFSSYNSPLHF. CDR3 coding DNA: TGTGCCAGCAGTGGTTTCAGCTCCTATAATTCACCCCTCCACTTT.

The J gene is TRBJ1-5, the V gene TRBV3-1 (or the pseudogene TRBV3-2); D might be TRBD1 (6 bases). The CDR3 runs 15 residues. V lost 4 bases and J 4 bases, leaving 14 bases between the germline ends. Germline-derived CDR1 and CDR2 are LGHDT and YNNKEL (reference sequence). The CDR3 sequence is CASSPPGQKNQPQHF. CDR3 DNA sequence: TGTGCCAGCAGCCCCCCCGGACAGAAAAATCAGCCCCAGCATTTT.

This clone appeared a single time. This chain links TRBV18 with TRBJ2-5; perhaps TRBD2 as D (6 bases). CDR1 KGHSH and CDR2 LQKENI come from the germline V gene. V lost 1 base and J lost 4, with 10 bases in between. This CDR3 region has 14 residues. The CDR3: CASSPQEGGETQYF. The CDR3 DNA is TGTGCCAGCTCACCACAGGAGGGTGGAGAGACCCAGTACTTC.

This chain joins TRBV7-2 and TRBJ1-5, with D unresolved. V was clipped by 1 base and J by 4 bases, with 14 bases between them. This CDR3 region has 16 residues. In germline, CDR1 is SGHTA, CDR2 FQGNSA. The CDR3 loop is CASSLEIGLRNQPQHF. As DNA, the CDR3 is TGTGCCAGCAGCTTAGAAATCGGTTTACGGAATCAGCCCCAGCATTTT.

This clone was detected once. J is TRBJ1-4 and V is TRBV18; D uncertain. This CDR3 has 13 amino acids. The V and J ends lost 4 bases and 5 bases respectively, with 8 bases between them. Per germline, CDR1 KGHSH and CDR2 LQKENI. The CDR3 is CASSRSRNEKLFF. Written as DNA, the CDR3 is TGTGCCAGCTCACGGTCACGGAATGAAAAACTGTTTTTT.

The chain joins TRBV19 to TRBJ2-5; perhaps TRBD1 as D (5 bases). The CDR3 is made up of 18 amino acids. V lost 3 bases and J 0 bases, leaving 20 bases between the germline ends. CDR1 is LNHDA and CDR2 is SQIVND in the germline V gene (reference sequence). CDR3 protein: CASSISSRSAGNQETQYF. DNA for the CDR3: TGTGCCAGTAGTATTTCGTCACGGAGTGCAGGGAACCAAGAGACCCAGTACTTC. The complete variable domain, with remaining parts taken from reference TRBV19 and TRBJ2-5, reads DGGITQSPKYLFRKEGQNVTLSCEQNLNHDAMYWYRQDPGQGLRLIYYSQIVNDFQKGDIAEGYSVSREKKESFPLTVTSAQKNPTAFYLCASSISSRSAGNQETQYFGPGTRLLVL.

This chain links TRBV2 with TRBJ2-3, with D hard to call. Germline CDR1 and CDR2: SNHLY and FYNNEI. V was cut by 6 bases and J by 5 bases, with 9 bases left in between. This CDR3 is 12 amino acids long. CDR3 sequence reads: CASSRERDTQYF. CDR3 nucleotides: TGTGCCAGCAGCCGAGAGCGAGATACGCAGTATTTT.